The text below deals with one T cell receptor (beta chain). Its cognate antigen is unknown. TCRdb redid the calling of the RT-PCR reads with MiXCR, one entry per CDR3 protein. The data hold fewer than 550,000 distinct CDR3 sequences, with about 25% observed a single time. The data belong to a study of response to subunit inactivated influenza vaccine. Broader study findings: Authors suggested that a seasonal influenza vaccination recruits few new T cells each time.

This CDR3 spans 15 amino acids. Looked up from germline, CDR1 is SGHRS and CDR2 is YFSETQ. Trimming shortened V by 0 bases and J by 3 bases, and 12 bases separated the two germline ends. The TCR comes from a man aged 45 to 65 who received an inactivated influenza vaccine. The sequenced sample was CD4+ T cells sorted from PBMCs, obtained 5 days after vaccination. The chain is built from TRBV5-1 and TRBJ1-1; D perhaps matches TRBD1 (5 bases). Written as DNA, the CDR3 is TGCGCCAGCAGCTTGGAGAAGGGACGGGACACTGAAGCTTTCTTT. Encoded protein: CASSLEKGRDTEAFF.